What follows are 4 T cell receptor beta chains derived from one specimen sequenced in a study of blood T cell repertoires in COVID-19. Sequencing used immunoSEQ multiplex PCR; TCRdb keeps in-frame clones, though not all of them. The profile covers some 13,000 clones, with 92% appearing a single time and over 25% taken by the ten largest. Sequencing input: peripheral blood. These receptors all stem from a woman aged 65 to 85 with active COVID-19.

This clone was recorded only once. This chain uses TRBV11-2 with TRBJ2-7, with 9 bases identical to TRBD2. After removal of 5 bases from V and 0 bases from J, the junction contained 11 bases not matched to a gene. CDR3 size: 17 residues. CDR1 is SGHAT, CDR2 FQNNGV, per germline. CDR3 protein: CASSRWGTSRSSYEQYF. CDR3 in DNA: TGTGCCAGCAGCCGGTGGGGGACTAGCAGAAGCTCCTACGAGCAGTACTTC.

The chain uses TRBV27 and TRBJ2-7; 11 bases agree with TRBD2. Germline CDR1 MNHEY, CDR2 SMNVEV (reference sequence). The ends lost 6 bases at V and 0 bases at J; junction bases unmatched: 7. CDR3 size: 16 residues. The CDR3 nucleotides are TGTGCCAGCAGGCGGACTAGCGGGTTTCGCTCCTACGAGCAGTACTTC. Its translation: CASRRTSGFRSYEQYF.

The chain combines TRBV20-1 with TRBJ1-4; no clear D. Germline V lookup: CDR1 DFQATT, CDR2 SNEGSKA (reference sequence). The CDR3 is 10 residues long. The V and J ends lost 4 bases and 10 bases respectively, with 7 bases between them. In DNA, the CDR3 is TGCAGTGCTATCGGTGGAAAACTGTTTTTT. It yields the protein CSAIGGKLFF.

V gene TRBV6-5 combines with J gene TRBJ2-1, with D possibly matching TRBD2 (6 bases). Germline CDR1 is MNHEY and CDR2 is SVGAGI. Trimming pared 3 bases from V and 2 bases from J, leaving 11 bases between. The CDR3 has 15 residues. The CDR3 spells CASSYGGSPYNEQFF. In DNA form, the CDR3 reads TGTGCCAGCAGTTATGGAGGGTCCCCCTACAATGAGCAGTTCTTC.